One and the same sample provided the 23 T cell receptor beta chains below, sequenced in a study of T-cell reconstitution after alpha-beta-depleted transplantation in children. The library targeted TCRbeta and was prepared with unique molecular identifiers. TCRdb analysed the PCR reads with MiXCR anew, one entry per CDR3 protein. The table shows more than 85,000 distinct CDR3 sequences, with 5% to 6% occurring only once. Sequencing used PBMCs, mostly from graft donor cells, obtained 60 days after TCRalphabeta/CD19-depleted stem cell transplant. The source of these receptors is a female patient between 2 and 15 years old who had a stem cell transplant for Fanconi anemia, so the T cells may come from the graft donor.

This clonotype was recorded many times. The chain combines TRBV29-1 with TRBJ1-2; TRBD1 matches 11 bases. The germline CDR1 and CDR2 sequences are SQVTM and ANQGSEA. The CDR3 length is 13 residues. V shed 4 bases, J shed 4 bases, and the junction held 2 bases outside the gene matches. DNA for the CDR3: TGCAGCGTTGGGACAGGGGGCAGCTATGGCTACACCTTC. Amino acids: CSVGTGGSYGYTF.

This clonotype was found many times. Here the CDR3 DNA reads TGTGCCAGCAGCTTGAGGGGGCTAGCGATAAGAAGCTCCTACGAGCAGTACTTC. This translates into CASSLRGLAIRSSYEQYF. The chain joins TRBV11-2 to TRBJ2-7, with D possibly TRBD1 on 7 matching bases. Germline V CDR1 and CDR2: SGHAT, FQNNGV. The ends were cut back, 3 bases at V and 0 bases at J, with 21 bases in the middle. This CDR3 contains 18 residues.

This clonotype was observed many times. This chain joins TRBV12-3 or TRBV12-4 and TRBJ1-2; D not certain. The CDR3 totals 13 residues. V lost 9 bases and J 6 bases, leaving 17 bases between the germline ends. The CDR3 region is CASGKGVKDGYTF. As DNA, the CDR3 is TGTGCCAGTGGAAAGGGAGTTAAGGATGGCTACACCTTC.

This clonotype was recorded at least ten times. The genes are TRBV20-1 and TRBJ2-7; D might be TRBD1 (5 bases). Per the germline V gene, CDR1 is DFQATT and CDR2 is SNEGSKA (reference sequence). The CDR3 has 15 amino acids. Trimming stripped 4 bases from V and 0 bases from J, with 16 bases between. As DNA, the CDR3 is TGCAGTGCTACCCCGACCAGGGAACGCTCCTACGAGCAGTACTTC. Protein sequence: CSATPTRERSYEQYF.

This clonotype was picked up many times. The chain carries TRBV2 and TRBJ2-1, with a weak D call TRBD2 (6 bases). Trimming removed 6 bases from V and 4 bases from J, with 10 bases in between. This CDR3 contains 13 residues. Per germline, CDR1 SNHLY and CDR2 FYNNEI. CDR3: CASRRGLYNEQFF. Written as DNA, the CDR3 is TGTGCCAGCAGGAGGGGACTTTACAATGAGCAGTTCTTC.

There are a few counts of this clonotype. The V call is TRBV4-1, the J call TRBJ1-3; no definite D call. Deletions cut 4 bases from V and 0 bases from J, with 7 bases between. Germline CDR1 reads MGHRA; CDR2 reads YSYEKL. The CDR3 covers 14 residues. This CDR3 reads CASSPVGSGNTIYF. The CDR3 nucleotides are TGCGCCAGCAGCCCGGTTGGCTCTGGAAACACCATATATTTT.

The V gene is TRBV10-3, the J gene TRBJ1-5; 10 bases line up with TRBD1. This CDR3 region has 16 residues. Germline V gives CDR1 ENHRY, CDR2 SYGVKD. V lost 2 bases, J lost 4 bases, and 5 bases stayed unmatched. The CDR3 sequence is CAISEQGGQGNQPQHF. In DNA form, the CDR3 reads TGTGCCATCAGTGAGCAGGGGGGACAGGGGAATCAGCCCCAGCATTTT.

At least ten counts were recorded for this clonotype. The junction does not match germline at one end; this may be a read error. The CDR3 nucleotides are TGTGCCAGCAGTTTCCCGACAGGGGCCTATGAGCAGTACTTC. Translation: CASSFPTGAYEQYF. The chain is built from TRBV28 and TRBJ2-7; 8 positions match TRBD1. Germline V gives CDR1 MDHEN, CDR2 SYDVKM. The CDR3 covers 14 residues.

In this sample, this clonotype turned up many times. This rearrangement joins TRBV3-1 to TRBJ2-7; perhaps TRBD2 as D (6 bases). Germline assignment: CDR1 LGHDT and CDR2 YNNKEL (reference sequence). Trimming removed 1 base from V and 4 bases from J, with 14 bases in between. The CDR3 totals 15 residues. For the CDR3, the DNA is TGTGCCAGCAGCCAAGTCTTGACTAGTAATTACGAGCAGTACTTC. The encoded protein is CASSQVLTSNYEQYF.

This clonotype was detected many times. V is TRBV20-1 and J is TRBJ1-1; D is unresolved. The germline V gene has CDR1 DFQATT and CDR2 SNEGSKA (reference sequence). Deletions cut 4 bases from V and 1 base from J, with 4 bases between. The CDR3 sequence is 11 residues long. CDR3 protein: CSAKGNTEAFF. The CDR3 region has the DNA TGCAGTGCTAAGGGGAACACTGAAGCTTTCTTT.

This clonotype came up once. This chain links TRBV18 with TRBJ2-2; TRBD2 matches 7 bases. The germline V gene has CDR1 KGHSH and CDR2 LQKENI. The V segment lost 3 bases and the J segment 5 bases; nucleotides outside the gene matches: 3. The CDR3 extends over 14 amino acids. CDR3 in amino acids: CASSPRGSTGELFF. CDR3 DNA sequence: TGTGCCAGCTCACCGCGGGGGTCTACCGGGGAGCTGTTTTTT.

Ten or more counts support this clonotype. DNA for the CDR3: TGCAGTGCTGAGCCAAGCGGAAAAGAGACCCAGTACTTC. Protein: CSAEPSGKETQYF. V and J are TRBV20-1 and TRBJ2-5, with D maybe TRBD2 (5 bases). Trimming cost V 5 bases and J 3 bases, with 13 bases left between them. The V gene's germline CDR1 is DFQATT and CDR2 SNEGSKA (reference sequence). The CDR3 consists of 13 residues.

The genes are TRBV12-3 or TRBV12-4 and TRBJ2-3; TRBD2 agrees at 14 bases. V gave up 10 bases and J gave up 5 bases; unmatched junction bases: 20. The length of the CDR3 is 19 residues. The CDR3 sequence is CAICLARTSGGPLEDTQYF. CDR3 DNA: TGTGCCATCTGTTTAGCGCGGACTAGCGGGGGGCCCCTGGAAGATACGCAGTATTTT.

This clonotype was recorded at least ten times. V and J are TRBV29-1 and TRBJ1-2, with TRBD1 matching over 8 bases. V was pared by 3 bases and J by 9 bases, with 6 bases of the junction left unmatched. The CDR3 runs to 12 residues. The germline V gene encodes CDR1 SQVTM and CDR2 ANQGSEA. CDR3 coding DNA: TGCAGCGTTGATCGGACAGGGAATAGCTACACCTTC. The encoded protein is CSVDRTGNSYTF.

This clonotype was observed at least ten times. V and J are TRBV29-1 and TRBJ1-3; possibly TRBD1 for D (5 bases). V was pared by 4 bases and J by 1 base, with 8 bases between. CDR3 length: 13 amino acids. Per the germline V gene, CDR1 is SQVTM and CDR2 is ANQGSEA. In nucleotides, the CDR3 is TGCAGCGTTGGGCAGGGTTCTGGAAACACCATATATTTT. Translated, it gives CSVGQGSGNTIYF.

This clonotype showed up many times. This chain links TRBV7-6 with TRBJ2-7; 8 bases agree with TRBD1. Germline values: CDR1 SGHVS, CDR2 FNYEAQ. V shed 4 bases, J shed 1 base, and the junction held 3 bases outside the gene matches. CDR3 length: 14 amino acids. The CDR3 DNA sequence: TGTGCCAGCAGCTATCGGACAGGGTCCTACGAGCAGTACTTC. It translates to CASSYRTGSYEQYF.

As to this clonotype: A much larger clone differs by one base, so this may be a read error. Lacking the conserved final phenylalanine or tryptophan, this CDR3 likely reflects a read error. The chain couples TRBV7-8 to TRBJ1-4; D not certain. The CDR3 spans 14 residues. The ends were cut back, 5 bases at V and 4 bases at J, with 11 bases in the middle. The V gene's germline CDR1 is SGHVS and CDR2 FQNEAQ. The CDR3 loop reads CASSPGRFNEKLFV. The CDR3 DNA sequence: TGTGCCAGCAGCCCCGGACGGTTTAATGAAAAACTGTTTGTT.

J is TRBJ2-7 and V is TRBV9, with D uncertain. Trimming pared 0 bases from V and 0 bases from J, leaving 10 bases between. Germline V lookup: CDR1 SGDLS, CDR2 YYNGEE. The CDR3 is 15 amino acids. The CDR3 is CASSVEGYSSYEQYF. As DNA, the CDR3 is TGTGCCAGCAGCGTAGAAGGCTACAGCTCCTACGAGCAGTACTTC.

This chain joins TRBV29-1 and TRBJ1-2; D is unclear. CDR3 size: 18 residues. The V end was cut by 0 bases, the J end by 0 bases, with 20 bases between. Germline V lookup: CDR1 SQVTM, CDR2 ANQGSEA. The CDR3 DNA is TGCAGCGTTGAAGAAGCGAGACCCACTCCGCCGGCTAACTATGGCTACACCTTC. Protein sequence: CSVEEARPTPPANYGYTF.

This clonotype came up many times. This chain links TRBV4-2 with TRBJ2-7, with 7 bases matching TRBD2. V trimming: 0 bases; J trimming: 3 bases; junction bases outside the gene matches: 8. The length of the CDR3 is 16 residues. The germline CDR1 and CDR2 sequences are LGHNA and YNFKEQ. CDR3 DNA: TGTGCCAGCAGCCAAGACCGCGCTAGCGGAGACTACGAGCAGTACTTC. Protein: CASSQDRASGDYEQYF.

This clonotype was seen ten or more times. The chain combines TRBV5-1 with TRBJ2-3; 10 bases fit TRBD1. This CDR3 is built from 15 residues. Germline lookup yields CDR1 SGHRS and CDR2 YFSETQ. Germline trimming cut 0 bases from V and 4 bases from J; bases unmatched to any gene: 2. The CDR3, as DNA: TGCGCCAGCAGCTTGGGGGACAGGGGTCCAGATACGCAGTATTTT. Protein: CASSLGDRGPDTQYF.

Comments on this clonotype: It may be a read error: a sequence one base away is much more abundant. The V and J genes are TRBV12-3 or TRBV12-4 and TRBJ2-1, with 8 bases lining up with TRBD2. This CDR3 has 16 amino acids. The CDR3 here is CASSLISGIEYNERFF. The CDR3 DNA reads TGTGCCAGCAGTTTGATTAGCGGGATCGAATACAATGAGCGGTTCTTC.

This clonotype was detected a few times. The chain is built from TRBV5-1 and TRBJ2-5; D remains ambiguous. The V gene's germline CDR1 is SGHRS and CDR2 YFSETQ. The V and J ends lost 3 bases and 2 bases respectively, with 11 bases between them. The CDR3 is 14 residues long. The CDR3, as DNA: TGCGCCAGCAGCTCCCTAATGGGGCAAGAGACCCAGTACTTC. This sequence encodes CASSSLMGQETQYF.